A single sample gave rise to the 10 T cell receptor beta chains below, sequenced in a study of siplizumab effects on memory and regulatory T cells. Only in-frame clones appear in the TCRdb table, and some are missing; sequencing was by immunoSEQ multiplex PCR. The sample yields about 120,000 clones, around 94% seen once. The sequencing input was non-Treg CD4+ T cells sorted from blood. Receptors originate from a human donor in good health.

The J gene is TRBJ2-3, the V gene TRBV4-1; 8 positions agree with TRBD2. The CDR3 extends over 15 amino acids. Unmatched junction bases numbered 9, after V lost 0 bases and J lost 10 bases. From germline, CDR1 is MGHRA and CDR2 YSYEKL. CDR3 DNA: TGCGCCAGCAGCCAAGAGGGACTAGGGGGGCGGGCGCAGTATTTT. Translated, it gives CASSQEGLGGRAQYF.

The CDR3 here is CASSLRTSGGTQYF. The CDR3, as DNA: TGTGCCAGCAGTCTGCGGACTAGCGGGGGTACGCAGTATTTT. The rearrangement links TRBV6-5 to TRBJ2-3; 13 bases align to TRBD2. Trimming took 5 bases from V and 8 from J; bases not matched to a gene: 4. The CDR3 length is 14 residues. Germline V lookup: CDR1 MNHEY, CDR2 SVGAGI.

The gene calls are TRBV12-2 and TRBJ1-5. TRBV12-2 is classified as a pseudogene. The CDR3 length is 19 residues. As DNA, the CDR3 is TGTGCAAGTCGCTTAGCATATTTTACGGCAGAAAATAGCAATCAGCCCCAGCATTTT. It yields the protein CASRLAYFTAENSNQPQHF.

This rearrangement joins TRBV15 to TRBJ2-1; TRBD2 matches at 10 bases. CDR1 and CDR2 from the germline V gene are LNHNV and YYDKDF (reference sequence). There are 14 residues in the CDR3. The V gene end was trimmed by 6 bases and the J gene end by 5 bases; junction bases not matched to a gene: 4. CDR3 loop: CATRGTSANNEQFF. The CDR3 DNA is TGTGCCACCAGAGGGACTAGCGCAAACAATGAGCAGTTCTTC.

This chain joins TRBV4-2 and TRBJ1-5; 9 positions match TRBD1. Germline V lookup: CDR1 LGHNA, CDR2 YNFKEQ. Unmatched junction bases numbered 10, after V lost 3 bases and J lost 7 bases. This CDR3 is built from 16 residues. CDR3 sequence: CASSQITGTGRQPQHF. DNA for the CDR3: TGTGCCAGCAGCCAGATAACCGGGACAGGGAGGCAGCCCCAGCATTTT.

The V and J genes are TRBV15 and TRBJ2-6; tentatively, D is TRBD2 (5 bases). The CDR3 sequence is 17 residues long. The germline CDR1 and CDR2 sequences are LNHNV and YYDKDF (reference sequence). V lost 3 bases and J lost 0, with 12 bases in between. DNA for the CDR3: TGTGCCACCAGCAGCACGGACTCTAACTCTGGGGCCAACGTCCTGACTTTC. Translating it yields CATSSTDSNSGANVLTF.

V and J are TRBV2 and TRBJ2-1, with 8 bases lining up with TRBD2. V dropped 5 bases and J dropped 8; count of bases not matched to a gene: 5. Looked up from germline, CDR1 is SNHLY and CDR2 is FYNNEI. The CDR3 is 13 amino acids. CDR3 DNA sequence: TGTGCCAGCAGTTCCTCGGGACTAGATGAGCAGTTCTTC. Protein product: CASSSSGLDEQFF.

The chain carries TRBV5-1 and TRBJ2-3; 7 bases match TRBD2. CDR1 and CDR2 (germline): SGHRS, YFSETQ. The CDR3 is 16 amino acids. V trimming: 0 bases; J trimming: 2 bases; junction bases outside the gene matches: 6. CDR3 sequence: CASSLGTSSYTDTQYF. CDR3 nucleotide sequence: TGCGCCAGCAGCTTGGGGACTAGTTCGTACACAGATACGCAGTATTTT.

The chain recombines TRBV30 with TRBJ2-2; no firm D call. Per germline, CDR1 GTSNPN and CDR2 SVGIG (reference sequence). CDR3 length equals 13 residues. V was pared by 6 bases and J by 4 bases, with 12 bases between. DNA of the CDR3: TGTGCCTGTTCTACGGTCGTCACCGGGGAGCTGTTTTTT. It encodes CACSTVVTGELFF.

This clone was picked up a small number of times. CDR3 region: CSASEQGTEAFF. In DNA form, the CDR3 reads TGCAGCGCCTCGGAACAGGGTACTGAAGCTTTCTTT. V gene TRBV29-1 combines with J gene TRBJ1-1, with D perhaps TRBD1 (6 bases). V was clipped by 7 bases and J by 5 bases, with 14 bases between them. CDR1 is SQVTM, CDR2 ANQGSEA, per germline. The CDR3 spans 12 residues.